This TCR beta chain was recovered during a study of shared clonotypes between healthy human individuals. Study at large: In total, the donors were two women and a few men aged 18 to 49.

Unsorted PBMCs provided DNA that was sequenced on ten immunoSEQ deep assay plates. Assay used: immunoSEQ multiplex PCR; TCRdb lists only in-frame clones, some missing. The data hold 530,000 or so clones, with 75% to 80% observed a single time. Germline V CDR1 and CDR2: LGHNA, YNFKEQ. The CDR3 is made up of 15 amino acids. Trimming removed 4 bases from V and 4 bases from J, with 16 bases in between. With respect to this clone: Its antigen is unidentified.

Study-wide results and caveats: Genetic and exposure-history diversity was limited by the small donor number.

The chain has TRBV4-2 and TRBJ2-5, with a weak D call TRBD1 (5 bases). The sample was PBMCs. The sequence was obtained from a woman aged 40 to 50 in good health. Some clones in this sample may be carry-over from other donors' samples. The CDR3: CASSPGAERLETQYF. The CDR3 DNA reads TGTGCCAGCAGCCCTGGGGCCGAGCGACTAGAGACCCAGTACTTC.